A selection of T cell receptor beta chains follows, all from one sample in a study of T cell responses to AZD1222 COVID-19 vaccine. Produced via immunoSEQ multiplex PCR; TCRdb's table is partial and in-frame only. The data hold roughly 56,000 clones, with 81% observed a single time. Source: peripheral blood, taken 28 days after the second AZD1222 dose. These receptors originate from an adult who received the AZD1222 COVID-19 vaccine. The CDR3 runs from the conserved cysteine through the conserved F or W. D genes are given only for firm matches. Rows give clone size only sometimes, using once, few, many, or a class for an expanded clone.

>.|TRBJ2-6|17|TRBV27|TRBD1
TGTGCCAGCAGCCAGGACAGGGGGCTGACCGGGGCCAACGTCCTGACTTTC
CASSQDRGLTGANVLTF
>.|TRBJ1-5|16|TRBV28|TRBD1
TGTGCCAGCAGTTTATTGGGAGGGGGCTACAATCAGCCCCAGCATTTT
CASSLLGGGYNQPQHF
>.|TRBJ2-7|13|TRBV5-1|TRBD2
TGCGCCAGCAGCTTACTAGCGGACTACGAGCAGTACTTC
CASSLLADYEQYF
>.|TRBJ2-7|14|TRBV2|.
TGTGCCACCCAGAAACAGGGATCCTCCTACGAGCAGTACTTC
CATQKQGSSYEQYF
>.|TRBJ2-7|14|TRBV7-2|.
TGTGCCAGCAGCTTAGCCCCAGGAACCTACGAGCAGTACTTC
CASSLAPGTYEQYF
>.|TRBJ1-5|16|TRBV19|TRBD1
TGTGCCAGTAGTACTGGGACAGGGAGTAGCAATCAGCCCCAGCATTTT
CASSTGTGSSNQPQHF
>.|TRBJ2-1|15|TRBV7-3|.
TGTGCCAGCAGCCGCCAGCAGGGTTCCTACAATGAGCAGTTCTTC
CASSRQQGSYNEQFF
>.|TRBJ1-2|13|TRBV11-2|.
TGTGCCAGCAGCGGGGATGCTAACTATGGCTACACCTTC
CASSGDANYGYTF
>.|TRBJ2-3|15|TRBV6-5|TRBD2
TGTGCCAGCAGTTCCGAGACTAGCGGGAGACCCACGCAGTATTTT
CASSSETSGRPTQYF
>.|TRBJ1-1|18|TRBV28|TRBD1
TGTGCCAGCCCCCAAGTTGGGGACAGGGGAGGGAAGAACACTGAAGCTTTCTTT
CASPQVGDRGGKNTEAFF
>.|TRBJ1-3|13|TRBV18|.
TGTGCCAGCTCTCGAAGCCCAGGGGACACCATATATTTT
CASSRSPGDTIYF
>once|TRBJ2-7|13|TRBV6-2/TRBV6-3|TRBD2
TGTGCCACCAGTCGGAAGCGGGAGGGGGAGCAGTACTTC
CATSRKREGEQYF
>.|TRBJ2-3|18|TRBV18|TRBD2
TGTGCCAGCTCACCGGGACTAGCGACACATACTAGCACAGATACGCAGTATTTT
CASSPGLATHTSTDTQYF
>few|TRBJ2-7|16|TRBV4-3|TRBD2
TGCGCCAGCAGCCAAGTAGTGGGAGGGCCCTCCTACGAGCAGTACTTC
CASSQVVGGPSYEQYF
>.|TRBJ2-5|14|TRBV7-9|.
TGTGCCGGGGGGACACCCAATGTTCAAGAGACCCAGTACTTC
CAGGTPNVQETQYF
>few|TRBJ1-1|15|TRBV4-3|.
TGCGCCAGCAGCCCCAAGCCGGATGTGAACACTGAAGCTTTCTTT
CASSPKPDVNTEAFF
>few|TRBJ2-1|15|TRBV7-9|.
TGTGCCAGCAGCTGGAGGTCCAGGGGTGGCGATGAGCAGTTCTTC
CASSWRSRGGDEQFF
>many|TRBJ2-1|15|TRBV5-6|.
TGTGCCAGCAGCTTTGGCGACAGAGCCTACAATGAGCAGTTCTTC
CASSFGDRAYNEQFF
>once|TRBJ1-3|15|TRBV9|.
TGTGCCAGCAGCGTAGAGGAGGGCTCTGGAAACACCATATATTTT
CASSVEEGSGNTIYF
>.|TRBJ2-1|14|TRBV5-1|.
TGCGCCAGCAGCTTAAGCGGTTCCTACAATGAGCAGTTCTTC
CASSLSGSYNEQFF
>once|TRBJ2-2|15|TRBV7-3|.
TGTGCCAGCAGCATATTTGCGGGAAACACCGGGGAGCTGTTTTTT
CASSIFAGNTGELFF
>.|TRBJ1-3|13|TRBV12-3/TRBV12-4|.
TGTGCCAGCAGTTTTAGGGGAGGAGACACCATATATTTT
CASSFRGGDTIYF
>.|TRBJ2-1|16|TRBV18|.
TGTGCCAGCTCACTATCGCGGGACAGAACCTACAATGAGCAGTTCTTC
CASSLSRDRTYNEQFF
>.|TRBJ2-2|14|TRBV30|.
TGTGCCTGGAGTGGCGATGGGTGGGCCGGGGAGCTGTTTTTT
CAWSGDGWAGELFF
>.|TRBJ1-5|14|TRBV19|.
TGTGCCAGTAGTCCGCGTGGGGGCAGGCAGCCCCAGCATTTT
CASSPRGGRQPQHF
>.|TRBJ1-5|16|TRBV20-1|TRBD1
TGCAGTGCTAGTAGGGACAGGGGAGAAGACAATCAGCCCCAGCATTTT
CSASRDRGEDNQPQHF
>.|TRBJ2-1|16|TRBV4-2|.
TGTGCCAGCAGCCAGACCTCGGGACTTGCATACAATGAGCAGTTCTTC
CASSQTSGLAYNEQFF
>.|TRBJ1-4|16|TRBV30|.
TGTGCCTGGAGTGCCCAACCGAGGGGGATGAATGAAAAACTGTTTTTT
CAWSAQPRGMNEKLFF
>.|TRBJ2-1|14|TRBV11-3|.
TGTGCCAGCAGCTTAGCGGGATTGAACAATGAGCAGTTCTTC
CASSLAGLNNEQFF
>.|TRBJ2-7|15|TRBV4-3|.
TGCGCCAGCAGCCACACGCGGGGAGTTGGCTACGAGCAGTACTTC
CASSHTRGVGYEQYF
>.|TRBJ1-1|15|TRBV6-4|.
TGTGCCAGCAGTGACCACGTGGGAGGGAGGACTGAAGCTTTCTTT
CASSDHVGGRTEAFF